These 9 T cell receptor beta chains originate from one sample sequenced in a study of cytomegalovirus exposure and HLA in healthy donors. PCR employed 60 Vbeta and 13 Jbeta primers. Generated by immunoSEQ multiplex PCR, the TCRdb table keeps only in-frame clones and is missing some. The sample gives about 120,000 clones, under 85% of which show up once; under 7% is in the top ten. The sample taken for sequencing was PBMCs. The receptors shown here come from a young man in good health and CMV-seropositive.

The chain links TRBV11-2 to TRBJ2-5; 8 bases are shared with TRBD2. The germline V gene encodes CDR1 SGHAT and CDR2 FQNNGV. This CDR3 contains 16 residues. J lost 5 bases, V lost 2 bases, and 10 bases had no gene match. The CDR3 bases are TGTGCCAGCAGCTTATCGTCGGGAGGGCCCTATGAGACCCAGTACTTC. Amino acid sequence: CASSLSSGGPYETQYF.

V is TRBV7-8 and J is TRBJ1-4, with 9 bases matching TRBD1. The V and J ends lost 6 bases and 7 bases, in that order; junction bases with no gene match: 15. The CDR3 has 17 residues. Germline CDR1 and CDR2: SGHVS and FQNEAQ. CDR3 sequence: CASRVRGTGTGTEKLFF. The CDR3 DNA sequence: TGTGCCAGCAGAGTGCGGGGGACCGGGACAGGGACTGAAAAACTGTTTTTT.

V gene TRBV5-1 combines with J gene TRBJ2-1; 8 bases are shared with TRBD2. Germline assignment: CDR1 SGHRS and CDR2 YFSETQ. The CDR3 contains 18 residues. Trimming took 0 bases from V and 0 from J; bases not matched to a gene: 8. CDR3 sequence (DNA): TGCGCCAGCAGCTTGGTTCCCCAGCGGGAGCACTCCTACAATGAGCAGTTCTTC. This codes for CASSLVPQREHSYNEQFF.

This clone has only one observation. V usage is TRBV7-9 and J usage is TRBJ1-6, with 7 bases fitting TRBD1. V was pared by 5 bases and J by 6 bases, with 4 bases of the junction left unmatched. Per germline, CDR1 SEHNR and CDR2 FQNEAQ (reference sequence). The CDR3 runs to 14 residues. CDR3 in DNA: TGTGCCAGCAGCCAGACAGGGAGTAATTCACCCCTCCACTTT. It encodes CASSQTGSNSPLHF.

This clone was found once. At one boundary the junction diverges from the germline segment, which might be a read error. The V and J genes are TRBV5-1 and TRBJ2-3; a weak D match, TRBD1 (5 bases). Germline V lookup: CDR1 SGHRS, CDR2 YFSETQ. The CDR3 is 14 residues long. The CDR3 DNA follows: TGCGCCAGCAGCTTGGAGACAGTCGCAGATCCGCAGTATTTT. Translating it yields CASSLETVADPQYF.

Only one count was recorded for this clone. The genes are TRBV30 and TRBJ1-2; D not certain. In germline, CDR1 is GTSNPN, CDR2 SVGIG (reference sequence). The CDR3 length is 15 residues. V dropped 3 bases and J dropped 5 bases, with 19 bases sitting between them. The CDR3 region is CAWSGVGSQSYGYTF. DNA of the CDR3: TGTGCCTGGAGCGGCGTGGGCAGTCAATCTTATGGCTACACCTTC.

The chain recombines TRBV7-6 with TRBJ2-5, with 8 bases that match TRBD2. This CDR3 spans 15 amino acids. After removal of 0 bases from V and 3 bases from J, the junction contained 3 bases not matched to a gene. The germline V gene has CDR1 SGHVS and CDR2 FNYEAQ. DNA of the CDR3: TGTGCCAGCAGCTTAGCGAGCGGGGGAAAAGAGACCCAGTACTTC. Its translation is CASSLASGGKETQYF. Using reference TRBV7-6 and TRBJ2-5 for the parts outside the CDR3, the full variable domain is GAGVSQSPRYKVTKRGQDVALRCDPISGHVSLYWYRQALGQGPEFLTYFNYEAQQDKSGLPNDRFSAERPEGSISTLTIQRTEQRDSAMYRCASSLASGGKETQYFGPGTRLLVL.

This clone was seen a handful of times. The chain has TRBV10-1 and TRBJ1-2; tentatively, D is TRBD1 (5 bases). Trimming removed 7 bases at V and 8 bases at J, with 17 bases between. The CDR3 length is 13 residues. CDR1 and CDR2 (germline): WNHNN, SYGVQD (reference sequence). CDR3 loop: CASNTQGKGGYTF. In DNA, the CDR3 is TGCGCCAGCAATACGCAGGGAAAGGGCGGCTACACCTTC.

The gene calls are TRBV5-6 and TRBJ1-6; 9 positions agree with TRBD1. V trimming: 2 bases; J trimming: 6 bases; junction bases outside the gene matches: 9. Germline V gene data show CDR1 as SGHDT and CDR2 as YYEEEE. The CDR3 extends over 17 amino acids. CDR3 sequence reads: CASSFGTGRDINSPLHF. The CDR3 DNA is TGTGCCAGCAGCTTTGGGACAGGGAGAGATATTAATTCACCCCTCCACTTT.